Listed here is a single TCR beta chain. As yet, its antigen is unknown. Germline assignment: CDR1 GTSNPN and CDR2 SVGIG (reference sequence). The germline V and J ends were trimmed by 5 bases and 2 bases, with 10 bases remaining between them. The CDR3 has 13 amino acids. This sample stems from a study of CD8 T cells in Susac syndrome. General study points: Individuals included in the TCR sequencing and HLA analysis were acknowledged by the study to be relatively few in number.

The RNA, about 0.5 to 1 ug, was put through reverse transcription using random hexamers. One entry per CDR3 protein results from TCRdb running MiXCR on the immunoSEQ multiplex PCR reads. The sample carries roughly 200,000 distinct CDR3 sequences, roughly 94% recorded once. CD8+ and CD4+ blood T cells underwent TCR beta sequencing. In the multiple sclerosis control group, patients were treatment-naive and had stable or active relapsing-remitting disease. Through negative isolation, CD4+ and CD8+ T cells were obtained, while TEMRA cells were enriched using FACS. The receptor comes from a human donor with multiple sclerosis. Sequencing was carried out using CD4+ T cells from PBMCs. The chain is built from TRBV30 and TRBJ1-5; D gene uncertain. The CDR3 DNA is TGTGCCTGGGGAGTCGGGGGCAATCAGCCCCAGCATTTT. As protein: CAWGVGGNQPQHF.